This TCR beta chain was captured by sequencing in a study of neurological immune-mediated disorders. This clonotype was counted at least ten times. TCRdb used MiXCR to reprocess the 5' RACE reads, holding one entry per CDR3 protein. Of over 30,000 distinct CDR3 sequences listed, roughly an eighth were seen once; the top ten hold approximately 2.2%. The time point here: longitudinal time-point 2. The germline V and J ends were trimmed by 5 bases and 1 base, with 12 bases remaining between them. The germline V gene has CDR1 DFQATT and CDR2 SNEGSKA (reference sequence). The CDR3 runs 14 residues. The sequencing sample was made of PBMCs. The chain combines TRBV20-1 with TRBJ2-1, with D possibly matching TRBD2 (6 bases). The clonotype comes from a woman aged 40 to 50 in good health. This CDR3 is CSAFRLDSYNEQFF. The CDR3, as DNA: TGCAGTGCTTTTCGACTAGATTCCTACAATGAGCAGTTCTTC.